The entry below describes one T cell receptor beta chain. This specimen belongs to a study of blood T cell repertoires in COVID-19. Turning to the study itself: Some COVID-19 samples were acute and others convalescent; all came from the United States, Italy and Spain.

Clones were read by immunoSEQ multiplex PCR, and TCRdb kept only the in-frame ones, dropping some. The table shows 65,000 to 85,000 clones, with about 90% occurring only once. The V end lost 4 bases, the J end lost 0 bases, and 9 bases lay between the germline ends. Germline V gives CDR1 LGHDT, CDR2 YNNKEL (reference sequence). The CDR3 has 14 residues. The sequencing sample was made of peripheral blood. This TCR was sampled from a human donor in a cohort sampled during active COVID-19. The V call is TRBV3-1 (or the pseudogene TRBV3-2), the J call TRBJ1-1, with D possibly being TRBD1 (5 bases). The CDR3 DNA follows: TGTGCCAGCAGCCCCTGGGGCCTGAACACTGAAGCTTTCTTT. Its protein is CASSPWGLNTEAFF.